This TCR beta chain was found in a study of Graves' ophthalmopathy and Graves' hyperthyroidism. This clonotype was seen a few times. No antigen is known for it. Hyperthyroidism patients, aged 18 to 65, were newly diagnosed, under 2 months' duration. Fresh peripheral blood, around 10 ml, was the PBMC source. The study amplified TCR beta CDR3 regions using RNA transcripts. HTBI-primed first-round RT-PCR preceded second-round multiplex PCR. Each CDR3 protein gets one entry after TCRdb re-called the multiplex PCR reads with MiXCR. This table holds some 350,000 distinct CDR3 sequences, approximately 18% found once. CDR1 is MNHNS, CDR2 SASEGT, per germline. Trimming at V came to 4 bases and at J to 2 bases, leaving 8 bases not matched to a gene. The CDR3 totals 17 residues. Broader study findings: The 13-signature model separated ophthalmopathy from stable hyperthyroidism at almost 90% sensitivity and around 80% specificity.

The sample was peripheral blood. The V gene is TRBV6-1, the J gene TRBJ2-5; TRBD2 agrees at 12 bases. This receptor was obtained from an adult woman with stable Graves' hyperthyroidism. CDR3 DNA sequence: TGTGCCAGCAGTGCAAAACTGACTAGCGGGGGACAAGAGACCCAGTACTTC. Translation: CASSAKLTSGGQETQYF.